The 3 T cell receptor beta chains in this list originate from one sample, sequenced in a study of T cell responses to AZD1222 COVID-19 vaccine. The assay was immunoSEQ multiplex PCR, and TCRdb's table has in-frame clones only and misses some. The sample holds 34,000 or so clones, about 89% seen once. The specimen was peripheral blood, collected on day 0 of AZD1222 vaccination. These receptors originate from an adult in good health.

The chain recombines TRBV29-1 with TRBJ1-2; D uncertain. The CDR3 loop spans 10 amino acids. V was trimmed by 4 bases and J by 8 bases, leaving 8 bases between them. Germline lookup yields CDR1 SQVTM and CDR2 ANQGSEA. In DNA form, the CDR3 reads TGCAGCGTTGGATTGCGGGGCTACACCTTC. Translation gives CSVGLRGYTF.

This rearrangement joins TRBV3-1 (or the pseudogene TRBV3-2) to TRBJ1-6; a possible D gene is TRBD1 (5 bases). Germline V gene data show CDR1 as LGHDT and CDR2 as YNNKEL (reference sequence). V was trimmed by 2 bases and J by 7 bases, leaving 9 bases between them. The CDR3 consists of 14 residues. In nucleotides, the CDR3 is TGTGCCAGCAGCCAATCCCAGGGAAATTCACCCCTCCACTTT. Encoded protein: CASSQSQGNSPLHF.

The V and J genes are TRBV10-3 and TRBJ2-3; the match to TRBD1 covers 11 bases. The V segment lost 6 bases and the J segment 3 bases; nucleotides outside the gene matches: 5. The CDR3 consists of 15 residues. Germline loops: CDR1 ENHRY, CDR2 SYGVKD. CDR3 sequence reads: CAIRGDRGETDTQYF. The CDR3 DNA reads as TGTGCCATCAGGGGGGACAGGGGGGAGACAGATACGCAGTATTTT.